Below, one T cell receptor beta chain is given with its context. Clones were sequenced by immunoSEQ multiplex PCR, and TCRdb holds only the in-frame ones, with some missing. The table records roughly 11,000 clones, 80% to 95% of them present only once. Busulfan-fludarabine conditioning, marrow transplant, and cyclophosphamide on days +3 and +4 were administered. This sample stems from a study of T cells after posttransplantation cyclophosphamide. This CDR3 spans 13 amino acids. The V gene's germline CDR1 is MNHEY and CDR2 SMNVEV (reference sequence). V lost 6 bases and J lost 4; bases outside the gene matches: 4.

The chain combines TRBV27 with TRBJ2-5, with TRBD2 matching over 8 bases. The source of this sequence is a female patient younger than 45 who received an allogeneic stem cell transplant from an unrelated donor, was CMV-positive, and had no GVHD. T cells may partly derive from the graft donor. The sequences come from PBMCs, collected after allogeneic stem cell transplant with posttransplant cyclophosphamide. The DNA for the CDR3 is TGTGCCAGCAGAAACCTAGCGGGAGAGACCCAGTACTTC. Its protein is CASRNLAGETQYF.